This TCR beta chain came from a study of blood T cell repertoires in COVID-19. Overall study: The samples span acute and convalescent COVID-19 from the United States, Italy and Spain. Sample material is recorded as cDNA or gDNA derived from T cells, B-cell-depleted T cells, or PBMCs.

V was clipped by 8 bases and J by 2 bases; unmatched bases: 8. Germline assignment: CDR1 ENHRY and CDR2 SYGVKD. The length of the CDR3 is 16 residues. Authors' data handling: Reference gene primer amplification yielded estimated nucleated cell counts. Measured with immunoSEQ multiplex PCR; TCRdb has only the in-frame clones, and not every one. V and J calls plus clone size are reproduced from that table; the DNA served to infer D and trimming. This table holds 250,000 or so clones, around 86% found once. The sequence derives from an older woman with active or convalescent COVID-19. The chain uses TRBV10-3 and TRBJ2-1, with 11 nucleotides matching TRBD1. The source material was peripheral blood. The CDR3 coding sequence is TGTGCCATCCTTCCGGGACAGGGGGGCCCCTACAATGAGCAGTTCTTC. Protein product: CAILPGQGGPYNEQFF.